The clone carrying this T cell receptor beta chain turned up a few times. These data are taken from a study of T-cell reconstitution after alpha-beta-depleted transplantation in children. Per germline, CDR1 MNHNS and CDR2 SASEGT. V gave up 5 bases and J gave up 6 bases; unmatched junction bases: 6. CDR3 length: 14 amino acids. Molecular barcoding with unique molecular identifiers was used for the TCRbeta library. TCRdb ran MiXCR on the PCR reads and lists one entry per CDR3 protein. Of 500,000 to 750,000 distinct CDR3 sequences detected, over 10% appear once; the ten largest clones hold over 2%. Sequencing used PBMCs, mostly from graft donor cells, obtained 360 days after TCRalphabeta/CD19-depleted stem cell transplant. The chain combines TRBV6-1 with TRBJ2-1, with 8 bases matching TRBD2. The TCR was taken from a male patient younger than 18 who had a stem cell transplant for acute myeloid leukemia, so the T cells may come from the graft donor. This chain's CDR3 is CASSPLGRGNEQFF. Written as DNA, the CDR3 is TGTGCCAGCAGTCCCCTCGGGAGGGGCAATGAGCAGTTCTTC.